Listed below are T cell receptor beta chains from one sample, sequenced in a study of neurological immune-mediated disorders. TCRdb processed the 5' RACE reads anew with MiXCR; each CDR3 protein has one entry. This table has about 21,000 distinct CDR3 sequences, 5% to 7% appearing once. Sample: CD8+ T cells from blood. These receptors all stem from a man aged 18 to 30 in good health. The CDR3 runs from the conserved cysteine through the conserved F or W. D genes are given only for firm matches. The listing skips clone size in some rows; elsewhere it reads once, few, many or a size class.

V: TRBV29-1
size: many
D: .
J: TRBJ1-5
DNA: TGCAGCGTTGTGGGGGAGGGGAGAGGGCAGCCCCAGCATTTT
CDR3: CSVVGEGRGQPQHF

V: TRBV10-3
size: many
D: .
J: TRBJ2-2
DNA: TGTGCCATCAGTGAGACGCAACTCTCCGCTGGGGACACCGGGGAGCTGTTTTTT
CDR3: CAISETQLSAGDTGELFF

V: TRBV7-3
size: large
D: TRBD2
J: TRBJ2-2
DNA: TGTGCCAGCAGCTTAGTCCCAGCGGGGGTTGGGACCGGGGAGCTGTTTTTT
CDR3: CASSLVPAGVGTGELFF

V: TRBV5-1
size: many
D: .
J: TRBJ1-4
DNA: TGCGCCAGCAGCTTGGGTTCGCGACTTTGGGGTGAAAAACTGTTTTTT
CDR3: CASSLGSRLWGEKLFF

V: TRBV11-2
size: few
D: .
J: TRBJ1-5
DNA: TGTGCCAGCAGTTTTAGCGTGGGTCAGCCCCAGCATTTT
CDR3: CASSFSVGQPQHF

V: TRBV27
size: many
D: .
J: TRBJ1-2
DNA: TGTGCCAGCCAGGGCAGGCCGCGAGGTGGCTACACCTTC
CDR3: CASQGRPRGGYTF

V: TRBV5-4
size: .
D: .
J: TRBJ1-1
DNA: TGTGCCAGCGTGGATTTTAGGAACACTGAAGCTTTCTTT
CDR3: CASVDFRNTEAFF

V: TRBV27
size: many
D: .
J: TRBJ1-1
DNA: TGTGCCAGCCGAAGGACAGAGAACACTGAAGCTTTCTTT
CDR3: CASRRTENTEAFF

V: TRBV20-1
size: many
D: TRBD2
J: TRBJ2-7
DNA: TGCAGTGCTAGAGTCGTTGATAGCGGGGGGGCCGAGCAGTACTTC
CDR3: CSARVVDSGGAEQYF

V: TRBV20-1
size: many
D: .
J: TRBJ2-1
DNA: TGCAGTGCTAGTCCCTCAGAAGCGGGCAGTGCTGAGCAGTTCTTC
CDR3: CSASPSEAGSAEQFF

V: TRBV4-2
size: many
D: .
J: TRBJ1-5
DNA: TGTGCCAGCAGCCAAGTAGGGGCAGCTAATCAGCCCCAGCATTTT
CDR3: CASSQVGAANQPQHF

V: TRBV2
size: many
D: .
J: TRBJ1-4
DNA: TGTGCCAGCAGTGATCTCCAGACGTATAATGAAAAACTGTTTTTT
CDR3: CASSDLQTYNEKLFF

V: TRBV4-2
size: many
D: .
J: TRBJ1-5
DNA: TGTGCCAGCAGCCAAGTATCAGGGGGCAATCAGCCCCAGCATTTT
CDR3: CASSQVSGGNQPQHF

V: TRBV7-9
size: many
D: .
J: TRBJ2-5
DNA: TGTGCCAGCAGCCCCAGGGGCTCAGAGACCCAGTACTTC
CDR3: CASSPRGSETQYF

V: TRBV11-2
size: many
D: .
J: TRBJ1-2
DNA: TGTGCCAGCAGCCCGATGCGGGCGTATGGCTACACCTTC
CDR3: CASSPMRAYGYTF

V: TRBV19
size: .
D: TRBD1
J: TRBJ2-2
DNA: TGTGCCAGTTCCCCCGGGACAGGGGGGATAGGGGAGCTGTTTTTT
CDR3: CASSPGTGGIGELFF

V: TRBV20-1
size: many
D: TRBD1
J: TRBJ1-5
DNA: TGCAGTGCTAGAGCCGGACAGGGGATTCATGGCAATCAGCCCCAGCATTTT
CDR3: CSARAGQGIHGNQPQHF

V: TRBV19
size: many
D: TRBD1
J: TRBJ1-5
DNA: TGTGCCAGTGACGCCGGGACAGGGATCCAGCCCCAGCATTTT
CDR3: CASDAGTGIQPQHF

V: TRBV10-3
size: many
D: .
J: TRBJ1-5
DNA: TGTGCCATCAGGAGGGAGGACTTAATGGGTCAGCCCCAGCATTTT
CDR3: CAIRREDLMGQPQHF

V: TRBV6-5
size: many
D: .
J: TRBJ2-7
DNA: TGTGCCAGCAGTTACAGGGGGGGGGAGCAGTACTTC
CDR3: CASSYRGGEQYF

V: TRBV19
size: .
D: .
J: TRBJ2-4
DNA: TGTGCCAGTACCGTAGGGCTCATTCAGTACTTC
CDR3: CASTVGLIQYF

V: TRBV11-1
size: .
D: .
J: TRBJ2-2
DNA: TGTGCCAGCAGCGGGGGCTCTAGCCGCGGGTCCGAGGAGCTGTTTTTT
CDR3: CASSGGSSRGSEELFF